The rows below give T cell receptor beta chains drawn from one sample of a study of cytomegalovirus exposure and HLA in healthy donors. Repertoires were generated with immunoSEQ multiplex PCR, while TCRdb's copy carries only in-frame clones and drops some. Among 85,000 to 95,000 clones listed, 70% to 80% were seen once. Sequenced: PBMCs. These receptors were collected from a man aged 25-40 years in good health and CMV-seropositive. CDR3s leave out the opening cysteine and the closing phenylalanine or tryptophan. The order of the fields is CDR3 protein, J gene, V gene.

CDR3: ASSSAYEQY
J: TRBJ2-7
V: TRBV7-9

CDR3: ATSRVRGGTYEQY
J: TRBJ2-7
V: TRBV15

CDR3: ASSSPGQGPGELF
J: TRBJ2-2
V: TRBV5-4

CDR3: ASSRGQDLTYEQY
J: TRBJ2-7
V: TRBV4-1

CDR3: AISDRNSYGYT
J: TRBJ1-2
V: TRBV10-3

CDR3: ASSSDREIEKLF
J: TRBJ1-4
V: TRBV7-9

CDR3: ASSERAKDAAF
J: TRBJ1-1
V: TRBV2

CDR3: ASSELGGGSSSTDTQY
J: TRBJ2-3
V: TRBV25-1

CDR3: SVGGMYEQY
J: TRBJ2-7
V: TRBV29-1

CDR3: ASSLGLGTGEMNTEAF
J: TRBJ1-1
V: TRBV5-1

CDR3: ASSLRTSGSYEQY
J: TRBJ2-7
V: TRBV19

CDR3: ASSETPGQGRAGNTIY
J: TRBJ1-3
V: TRBV6-1

CDR3: ASSESAGGEKLF
J: TRBJ1-4
V: TRBV10-1

CDR3: ASRTGTAGYGYT
J: TRBJ1-2
V: TRBV28

CDR3: ASRPGASYNEQF
J: TRBJ2-1
V: TRBV6-4

CDR3: ASSGGLAGYYEQY
J: TRBJ2-7
V: TRBV6-6

CDR3: ATRFGDTEAF
J: TRBJ1-1
V: TRBV18

CDR3: ASSLSQSANYGYT
J: TRBJ1-2
V: TRBV5-1

CDR3: AWAGQGAF
J: TRBJ1-1
V: TRBV30

CDR3: ATSSGLGGETQY
J: TRBJ2-5
V: TRBV15

CDR3: ASSLEVGRLF
J: TRBJ1-4
V: TRBV5-1

CDR3: AWSVGVLNTEAF
J: TRBJ1-1
V: TRBV30

CDR3: AIQAGANTGELF
J: TRBJ2-2
V: TRBV10-3

CDR3: ATFRDYGYT
J: TRBJ1-2
V: TRBV10-3